This T cell receptor (beta chain) was captured in a study of response to subunit inactivated influenza vaccine. A few counts support this clonotype. TCRdb itself ran the RT-PCR reads through MiXCR, one entry per CDR3 protein. Of 600,000 to 700,000 distinct CDR3 sequences listed, approximately 14% are singletons. CDR1 is DFQATT and CDR2 is SNEGSKA in the germline V gene (reference sequence). The CDR3 is made up of 14 amino acids. After removal of 3 bases from V and 1 base from J, the junction contained 3 bases not matched to a gene. This rearrangement joins TRBV20-1 to TRBJ2-3; 8 positions match TRBD2. Source: PBMCs from blood, taken around 15 days before vaccination. The sequence came from a man aged 45-65 years who received an inactivated influenza vaccine. The CDR3 loop is CSARGSGGTDTQYF. The CDR3 region has the DNA TGCAGTGCTAGGGGTAGCGGGGGCACAGATACGCAGTATTTT.